This T cell receptor (beta chain) comes out of a study of Graves' ophthalmopathy and Graves' hyperthyroidism (dated by TCRdb to 2017 to 2018). Background for the entire study: Stable hyperthyroidism was defined as no progression to ophthalmopathy within 18 months of follow-up. After sampling, hyperthyroidism patients received methimazole starting at 30 mg daily, and ophthalmopathy patients received high-dose intravenous methylprednisolone. In over 5 hyperthyroidism patients, the T-cell repertoires found in thyroid tissue were compared with those found in blood. The study used TCR beta repertoire signatures to distinguish Graves' ophthalmopathy from Graves' hyperthyroidism and to predict progression to ophthalmopathy. In total, 120 to 150 blood samples were TCR-sequenced: 40 to 45 ophthalmopathy, about 75 hyperthyroidism and about 17 hyperthyroidism-to-ophthalmopathy patients. An independent validation cohort comprised some 19 hyperthyroidism patients and some 16 patients who later progressed from hyperthyroidism to ophthalmopathy. To explore V-J signatures distinguishing ophthalmopathy from hyperthyroidism, a discovery set of under 110 patients (roughly 45 ophthalmopathy, roughly 56 stable hyperthyroidism) was enrolled. Study-wide findings and limitations: In validation, the model predicted ophthalmopathy progression with about 71% sensitivity and about 73% specificity; some twelve predicted patients were CT-confirmed with GO in a median of about 6.2 months. Ophthalmopathy was separated from stable hyperthyroidism by the 13-signature model with around 89% sensitivity and around 81% specificity in cross-validation and with 80%/75% in the test set. Sample size was not predetermined statistically, and investigators were not blinded to group allocation. Among expanded thyroid clonotypes with frequency above 0.001, most also showed up in blood, which suggests that blood repertoires may reflect the thyroid immune response.

This clonotype showed up just a few times. Its antigen target is currently unknown. Base qualities were left out, and no much larger clone turns up one base away. Patients with hyperthyroidism were aged 18 to 65 years, had been newly diagnosed, and had a disease duration of less than 2 months. Patients were excluded if they had other autoimmune diseases, uncontrolled infections, pregnancy or lactation. Diagnosis was based on clinical symptoms, serum thyroxine, TRAb, thyroid ultrasound and orbital computed tomography. Total RNA was extracted using Trizol reagent, and RNA quality was checked on an Agilent 2100 Bioanalyzer. For repertoire sequencing, the TCR beta CDR3 regions were amplified from RNA transcripts. HTBI primers and the Qiagen OneStep RT-PCR kit were used in a first-round RT-PCR, which was followed by a second-round multiplex PCR, size selection and purification. The libraries underwent paired-end sequencing with 100 bp reads on an Illumina HiSeq2000. As for how the authors treated the data: SOAPnuke was used for read processing, and reads with adapters, uncalled bases, a mean Phred below 15, or no exact constant-primer or identifier match were discarded. COPE v1.2.5 was used to merge the high-quality paired reads. Clonotypes were defined as unique nucleotide sequences and were aligned to IMGT TRB V, D and J references using MiTCR v1.1. Analysis was restricted to V-J combinations with a frequency above 0.0001, which covered about 99% of repertoires. A TCR clonal expansion and chaos score per V-J combination was defined as the ratio of F50 clonal expansion to chaos observed in the TCRdist matrix. Features were reduced by Welch's t-statistics and random forest to around 14 V-J combinations, which fed a naive Bayes classifier. The similarity between thyroid and blood repertoires was quantified using the Morisita-Horn index. TCRdb itself trimmed the public reads at Q25 with fastp, ran MiXCR and retained productive beta chains. Here each entry gathers all rows of one CDR3 protein and keeps the most common genes and DNA. TCRdb assigned the V and J calls; the authors' analysis was not used. This sample gives more than 1,000,000 distinct CDR3 sequences in total; 35% to 40% of them show up just once. Approximately 12% of the sample goes to the ten largest clones.

V loses 4 bases of germline sequence and J loses 2 bases, and the interval between the two ends is 12 bases. The CDR3 runs 13 residues from the cysteine to the phenylalanine. Only the CDR3 portion is preserved as DNA: 39 bases, with reading frame beginning at the first base. From a lookup of the germline V gene (reference sequence), CDR1 and CDR2 are DFQATT and SNEGSKA. The chain links TRBV20-1 with TRBJ2-7, with the D gene call left open. The sequence was collected from an adult man with Graves' hyperthyroidism. Sequences were obtained from peripheral blood or thyroid tissue (not recorded which). The CDR3 protein: CSAIWSEAYEQYF. The sequence in DNA is TGCAGTGCTATATGGTCAGAAGCCTACGAGCAGTACTTC.